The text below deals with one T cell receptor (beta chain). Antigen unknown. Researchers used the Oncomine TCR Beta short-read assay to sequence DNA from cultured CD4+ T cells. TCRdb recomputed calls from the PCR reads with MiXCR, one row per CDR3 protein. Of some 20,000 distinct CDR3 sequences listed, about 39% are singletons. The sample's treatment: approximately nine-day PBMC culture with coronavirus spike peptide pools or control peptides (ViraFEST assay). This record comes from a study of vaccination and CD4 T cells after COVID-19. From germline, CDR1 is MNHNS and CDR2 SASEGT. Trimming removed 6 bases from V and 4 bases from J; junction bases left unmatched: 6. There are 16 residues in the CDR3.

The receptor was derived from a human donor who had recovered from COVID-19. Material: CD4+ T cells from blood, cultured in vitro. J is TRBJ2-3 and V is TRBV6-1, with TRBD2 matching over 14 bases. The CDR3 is CASSKGTSGSPDTQYF. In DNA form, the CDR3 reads TGTGCCAGCAGCAAAGGGACTAGCGGGAGCCCAGATACGCAGTATTTT.